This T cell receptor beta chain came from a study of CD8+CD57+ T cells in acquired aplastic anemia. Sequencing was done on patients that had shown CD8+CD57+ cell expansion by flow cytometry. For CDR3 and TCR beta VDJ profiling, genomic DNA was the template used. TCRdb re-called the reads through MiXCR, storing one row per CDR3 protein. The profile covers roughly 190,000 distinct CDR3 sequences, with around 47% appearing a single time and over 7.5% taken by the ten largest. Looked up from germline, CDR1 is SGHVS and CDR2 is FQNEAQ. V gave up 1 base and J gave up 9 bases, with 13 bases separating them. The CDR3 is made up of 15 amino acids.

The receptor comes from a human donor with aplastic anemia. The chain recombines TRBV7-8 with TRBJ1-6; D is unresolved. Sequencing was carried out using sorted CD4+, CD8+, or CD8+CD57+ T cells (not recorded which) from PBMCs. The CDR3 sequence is CASSLEGTSGSPLHF. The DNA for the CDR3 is TGTGCCAGCAGCTTAGAGGGCACGTCAGGTTCACCCCTCCACTTT.